A single sample gave rise to the 9 T cell receptor beta chains below, sequenced in a study of blood T cell repertoires in COVID-19. Generated by immunoSEQ multiplex PCR, the TCRdb table keeps only in-frame clones and is missing some. This table has under 200,000 clones, about 80% appearing once. The material sequenced was peripheral blood. These receptors were collected from a man aged 55 to 69 with acute or convalescent COVID-19.

V and J are TRBV30 and TRBJ2-1; 7 nucleotides match TRBD2. The CDR3 is made up of 13 amino acids. The junction had 6 bases not matched to a gene; V was cut back by 1 base and J by 9 bases. CDR1 and CDR2 (germline): GTSNPN, SVGIG (reference sequence). The CDR3 nucleotides are TGTGCCTGGAGTGAGAGCGGGGCCACTGAGCAGTTCTTC. Amino acids: CAWSESGATEQFF. Complete variable domain (other parts from reference TRBV30 and TRBJ2-1): SQTIHQWPATLVQPVGSPLSLECTVEGTSNPNLYWYRQAAGRGLQLLFYSVGIGQISSEVPQNLSASRPQDRQFILSSKKLLLSDSGFYLCAWSESGATEQFFGPGTRLTVL.

The rearrangement links TRBV19 to TRBJ1-1; 7 nucleotides match TRBD1. CDR1 and CDR2 (germline): LNHDA, SQIVND (reference sequence). The CDR3 consists of 14 residues. J was trimmed by 6 bases and V by 5 bases; bases with no gene match: 9. In nucleotides, the CDR3 is TGTGCCAGTAGTGACCAGACAGGGTCGGCTGAAGCTTTCTTT. It specifies CASSDQTGSAEAFF.

The V call is TRBV19, the J call TRBJ2-5, with 9 bases lining up with TRBD1. The CDR3 is 13 amino acids. Unmatched junction bases numbered 2, after V lost 5 bases and J lost 4 bases. The germline gives CDR1 LNHDA, CDR2 SQIVND (reference sequence). CDR3 region: CASSPGQGETQYF. The DNA of the CDR3 is TGTGCCAGTAGTCCGGGACAGGGAGAGACCCAGTACTTC.

This clone was detected once. This CDR3 is CASSFIGWGQENYGYTF. CDR3 DNA sequence: TGTGCCAGCAGTTTTATAGGGTGGGGACAGGAGAACTATGGCTACACCTTC. V and J are TRBV25-1 and TRBJ1-2; 8 bases align to TRBD1. The junction had 13 bases not matched to a gene; V was cut back by 5 bases and J by 2 bases. In germline, CDR1 is MGHDK, CDR2 SYGVNS. CDR3 size: 17 residues.

This clone was observed a single time. This chain connects TRBV30 to TRBJ1-1; D perhaps matches TRBD1 (5 bases). The CDR3 extends over 14 amino acids. Trimming shortened V by 0 bases and J by 0 bases, and 8 bases separated the two germline ends. In germline, CDR1 is GTSNPN, CDR2 SVGIG (reference sequence). The CDR3 is CAWSVRQLNTEAFF. As DNA, the CDR3 is TGTGCCTGGAGTGTACGACAGCTGAACACTGAAGCTTTCTTT.

The chain recombines TRBV5-6 with TRBJ1-2; 7 bases align to TRBD1. Germline CDR1 reads SGHDT; CDR2 reads YYEEEE. V lost 4 bases, J lost 4 bases, and 13 bases stayed unmatched. The CDR3 extends over 16 amino acids. Written as DNA, the CDR3 is TGTGCCAGCAGCCTCTCCGGACAGGTTTTCTCCTATGGCTACACCTTC. Translating gives CASSLSGQVFSYGYTF.

The V call is TRBV7-3, the J call TRBJ2-5; no clear D gene. With 5 bases removed from V and 2 bases from J, the gap between germline ends came to 3 bases. From germline, CDR1 is SGHTA and CDR2 FQGTGA. The CDR3 loop spans 11 amino acids. In DNA, the CDR3 is TGTGCCAGCAGCCCGCAAGAGACCCAGTACTTC. Translated: CASSPQETQYF.

This chain links TRBV4-2 with TRBJ2-3; D unresolved. The V gene's germline CDR1 is LGHNA and CDR2 YNFKEQ. The CDR3 is 15 residues long. V lost 1 base, J lost 0 bases, and 8 bases lay in between. CDR3 loop: CASSQVTASTDTQYF. For the CDR3, the DNA is TGTGCCAGCAGCCAAGTGACTGCTAGCACAGATACGCAGTATTTT.

The genes are TRBV29-1 and TRBJ2-6; D may be TRBD2 (5 bases). Germline-derived CDR1 and CDR2 are SQVTM and ANQGSEA. The CDR3 contains 15 residues. Trimming took off 5 bases at V and 0 bases at J, with 11 bases between the two ends. The CDR3 DNA follows: TGCAGCGTTCCTGACGGGATCTCTGGGGCCAACGTCCTGACTTTC. This encodes CSVPDGISGANVLTF.